These 26 T cell receptor beta chains originate from one sample sequenced in a study of cytomegalovirus exposure and HLA in healthy donors. The PCR ran on 60 Vbeta and 13 Jbeta primers. TCRdb's table, derived via immunoSEQ multiplex PCR, lists solely in-frame clones and lacks some. The repertoire holds about 56,000 clones, with roughly 80% as singletons. Sequencing input: PBMCs. These receptors were collected from a man in his forties in good health and CMV-seronegative.

The genes are TRBV7-2 and TRBJ2-7, with D possibly TRBD1 on 5 matching bases. The CDR3 extends over 14 amino acids. Trimming pared 5 bases from V and 4 bases from J, leaving 15 bases between. Per the germline V gene, CDR1 is SGHTA and CDR2 is FQGNSA. The chain's CDR3 is CASSAGLGRYEQYF. CDR3 bases: TGTGCCAGCAGCGCCGGGTTGGGGCGGTACGAGCAGTACTTC.

This clone was detected once. Other DNA sequences in this sample translate to the same CDR3. The rearrangement joins TRBV29-1 to TRBJ1-2; D ambiguous. This CDR3 region has 13 residues. Per germline, CDR1 SQVTM and CDR2 ANQGSEA. With 4 bases removed from V and 8 bases from J, the gap between germline ends came to 17 bases. DNA for the CDR3: TGCAGCGTTGTTAGTCCCAGCGACGGCGGCTACACCTTC. Amino acid sequence: CSVVSPSDGGYTF.

Only a few counts were recorded for this clone. V gene TRBV6-1 combines with J gene TRBJ1-6; D is unresolved. There are 16 residues in the CDR3. V was shortened by 3 bases and J by 4 bases, with 13 bases between the two germline ends. Per germline, CDR1 MNHNS and CDR2 SASEGT. The CDR3 sequence is CASSDRTGKYNSPLHF. DNA for the CDR3: TGTGCCAGCAGTGATCGGACGGGAAAATATAATTCACCCCTCCACTTT.

DNA for the CDR3: TGCGCCAGCAGCCCAGGACTAGCGGGGCCGGGAGAGACCCAGTACTTC. Its protein product is CASSPGLAGPGETQYF. The chain has TRBV5-1 and TRBJ2-5, with 12 nucleotides matching TRBD2. The CDR3 sequence is 16 residues long. CDR1 is SGHRS, CDR2 YFSETQ, per germline. V trimming: 4 bases; J trimming: 4 bases; junction bases outside the gene matches: 8. The full variable domain, its missing parts supplied by reference TRBV5-1 and TRBJ2-5, is KAGVTQTPRYLIKTRGQQVTLSCSPISGHRSVSWYQQTPGQGLQFLFEYFSETQRNKGNFPGRFSGRQFSNSRSEMNVSTLELGDSALYLCASSPGLAGPGETQYFGPGTRLLVL.

The chain employs TRBV7-9 and TRBJ2-1; 12 bases map to TRBD2. In germline, CDR1 is SEHNR, CDR2 FQNEAQ (reference sequence). Trimming took 6 bases from V and 9 from J; bases not matched to a gene: 9. This CDR3 is built from 15 residues. Written as DNA, the CDR3 is TGTGCCAGCAGGAAAACTAGCGGGGGGAACGGTGAGCAGTTCTTC. Its protein product is CASRKTSGGNGEQFF.

This rearrangement joins TRBV28 to TRBJ2-1, with 13 bases identical to TRBD2. CDR3 size: 16 residues. Trimming at V came to 6 bases and at J to 2 bases, leaving 4 bases not matched to a gene. Germline loops: CDR1 MDHEN, CDR2 SYDVKM. The CDR3 nucleotides read TGTGCCAGCAGCCGAACTAGCGGGGGGGCCTACAATGAGCAGTTCTTC. Translation: CASSRTSGGAYNEQFF.

This clone was seen a single time. The rearrangement uses TRBV7-9 and TRBJ1-1, with D uncertain. There are 12 residues in the CDR3. The germline V and J ends were trimmed by 5 bases and 6 bases, with 10 bases remaining between them. Germline values: CDR1 SEHNR, CDR2 FQNEAQ (reference sequence). The CDR3 is CASSQEVSEAFF. DNA for the CDR3: TGTGCCAGCAGCCAGGAGGTGTCTGAAGCTTTCTTT.

The CDR3 reads CASSKRTTWSYEQYF. The CDR3 DNA sequence: TGTGCCAGCAGCAAAAGGACAACGTGGTCCTACGAGCAGTACTTC. The chain links TRBV5-6 to TRBJ2-7; D perhaps matches TRBD1 (5 bases). This CDR3 contains 15 residues. V was pared by 4 bases and J by 1 base, with 15 bases between. Germline V gene sequence: CDR1 SGHDT, CDR2 YYEEEE. The variable domain in full, completed from reference TRBV5-6 and TRBJ2-7, reads DAGVTQSPTHLIKTRGQQVTLRCSPKSGHDTVSWYQQALGQGPQFIFQYYEEEERQRGNFPDRFSGHQFPNYSSELNVNALLLGDSALYLCASSKRTTWSYEQYFGPGTRLTVT.

The V and J genes are TRBV19 and TRBJ1-1, with D unresolved. The CDR3 is made up of 14 amino acids. Germline CDR1 and CDR2: LNHDA and SQIVND (reference sequence). Trimming shortened V by 3 bases and J by 2 bases, and 10 bases separated the two germline ends. The chain's CDR3 is CASSMGLGNTEAFF. The CDR3 nucleotides read TGTGCCAGTAGTATGGGCCTGGGCAACACTGAAGCTTTCTTT.

This chain joins TRBV6-6 and TRBJ1-1; 8 bases are shared with TRBD1. V shed 2 bases, J shed 3 bases, and the junction held 8 bases outside the gene matches. In germline, CDR1 is MNHNY, CDR2 SVGAGI (reference sequence). This CDR3 is built from 16 residues. CDR3 nucleotide sequence: TGTGCCAGCAGTTACCAGTGGACAGGGTCGGACACTGAAGCTTTCTTT. The encoded protein is CASSYQWTGSDTEAFF.

The rearrangement joins TRBV7-8 to TRBJ1-5; 10 bases line up with TRBD1. The J segment lost 7 bases and the V segment lost 5 bases, leaving 8 bases of the junction unmatched. The germline V gene encodes CDR1 SGHVS and CDR2 FQNEAQ. There are 15 residues in the CDR3. The chain's CDR3 is CASSTDRGRTQPQHF. The CDR3 DNA sequence: TGTGCCAGCAGCACCGACAGGGGGCGGACCCAGCCCCAGCATTTT.

This clone was counted once. The chain carries TRBV6-6 and TRBJ1-1; 7 bases map to TRBD1. The CDR3 has 15 residues. Germline trimming cut 6 bases from V and 3 bases from J; bases unmatched to any gene: 10. CDR1 MNHNY and CDR2 SVGAGI come from the germline V gene (reference sequence). CDR3 nucleotide sequence: TGTGCCAGCAGATCCGACAGGGCCTCCGACACTGAAGCTTTCTTT. Translation gives CASRSDRASDTEAFF.

The chain has TRBV28 and TRBJ1-2; perhaps TRBD1 as D (5 bases). Germline CDR1 MDHEN, CDR2 SYDVKM. This CDR3 is built from 17 residues. Trimming stripped 6 bases from V and 3 bases from J, with 23 bases between. The CDR3 sequence: CASSPADWGRFDYGYTF. In nucleotides, the CDR3 is TGTGCCAGCAGCCCAGCCGATTGGGGCCGGTTTGACTATGGCTACACCTTC.

The gene calls are TRBV30 and TRBJ1-2; perhaps TRBD1 as D (5 bases). Germline CDR1 GTSNPN, CDR2 SVGIG (reference sequence). V lost 5 bases and J lost 7, with 23 bases in between. CDR3 length equals 15 residues. Here the CDR3 reads CAWRRRGPTGVGYTF. In DNA, the CDR3 is TGTGCCTGGCGGAGGAGGGGCCCGACGGGGGTTGGCTACACCTTC.

The V and J genes are TRBV10-1 and TRBJ2-5; 7 bases agree with TRBD2. The CDR3 loop spans 17 amino acids. The germline gives CDR1 WNHNN, CDR2 SYGVQD (reference sequence). Losses at the gene ends were 3 bases for V and 1 base for J; bases not matched to a gene: 11. CDR3 sequence (DNA): TGCGCCAGCAGTGAACATCGAGGGGCGGGGGTCCAAGAGACCCAGTACTTC. Encoded protein: CASSEHRGAGVQETQYF.

This clone was seen once. The CDR3 reads CASSLGPGQGYSPLHF. In nucleotides, the CDR3 is TGTGCCAGCAGCTTGGGACCGGGACAGGGCTACTCACCCCTCCACTTT. This rearrangement joins TRBV5-6 to TRBJ1-6; 9 bases are a match to TRBD1. Trimming at V came to 0 bases and at J to 10 bases, leaving 8 bases not matched to a gene. The CDR3 is 16 residues long. CDR1 SGHDT and CDR2 YYEEEE come from the germline V gene.

The rearrangement joins TRBV11-2 to TRBJ1-3, with D maybe TRBD1 (5 bases). Germline V gives CDR1 SGHAT, CDR2 FQNNGV. This CDR3 has 13 residues. V was cut by 8 bases and J by 0 bases, with 8 bases left in between. The chain's CDR3 is CASGGTSGNTIYF. Written as DNA, the CDR3 is TGTGCCAGCGGCGGGACCTCTGGAAACACCATATATTTT.

The V call is TRBV29-1, the J call TRBJ1-2; tentative D call: TRBD1 (6 bases). The CDR3 has 13 residues. The V end lost 4 bases, the J end lost 7 bases, and 16 bases lay between the germline ends. Per the germline V gene, CDR1 is SQVTM and CDR2 is ANQGSEA. CDR3 sequence (DNA): TGCAGCGTTGCGCGGGGGGGCGCGGGTGGCTACACCTTC. Its protein is CSVARGGAGGYTF.

The V gene is TRBV28, the J gene TRBJ2-6; TRBD2 aligns across 7 bases. CDR3 length: 17 amino acids. Trimming at V came to 5 bases and at J to 2 bases, leaving 9 bases not matched to a gene. Per germline, CDR1 MDHEN and CDR2 SYDVKM. The CDR3 DNA reads as TGTGCCAGCAGTGCCCCGGGAGGCTCCACTGGGGCCAACGTCCTGACTTTC. This sequence encodes CASSAPGGSTGANVLTF. The entire variable domain, with the rest obtained from reference TRBV28 and TRBJ2-6, is as follows: DVKVTQSSRYLVKRTGEKVFLECVQDMDHENMFWYRQDPGLGLRLIYFSYDVKMKEKGDIPEGYSVSREKKERFSLILESASTNQTSMYLCASSAPGGSTGANVLTFGAGSRLTVL.

The chain links TRBV5-1 to TRBJ2-7, with D maybe TRBD1 (5 bases). The CDR3 is 14 amino acids. In germline, CDR1 is SGHRS, CDR2 YFSETQ. Trimming stripped 0 bases from V and 5 bases from J, with 12 bases between. The CDR3 DNA reads TGCGCCAGCAGCTTGGGGGCAGGGTTTCACGAGCAGTACGTC. It codes for CASSLGAGFHEQYV.

The chain is built from TRBV4-3 and TRBJ1-5, with TRBD1 identical over 7 bases. After removal of 4 bases from V and 0 bases from J, the junction contained 3 bases not matched to a gene. Germline lookup yields CDR1 LGHNA and CDR2 YSLEER. This CDR3 region has 15 residues. DNA of the CDR3: TGCGCCAGCAGCCCCACAGGGGTTAGCAATCAGCCCCAGCATTTT. Protein sequence: CASSPTGVSNQPQHF.

The gene calls are TRBV21-1 and TRBJ2-1; the listed D gene, TRBD2, was not tested against the DNA. TRBV21-1 is designated a pseudogene. This CDR3 has 18 amino acids. The DNA of the CDR3 is TGTGCCAGCAGCAAGGCCATTTATGGGGGAGGTACCTACAATGAGCAGTTCTTC. It specifies CASSKAIYGGGTYNEQFF.

The V call is TRBV2, the J call TRBJ2-5; a possible D gene is TRBD1 (6 bases). CDR1 SNHLY and CDR2 FYNNEI come from the germline V gene. This CDR3 is 17 amino acids long. V was cut by 0 bases and J by 3 bases, with 17 bases left in between. CDR3 sequence reads: CASSEALQGSAKETQYF. CDR3 nucleotide sequence: TGTGCCAGCAGTGAAGCGCTTCAGGGGTCAGCGAAAGAGACCCAGTACTTC.

This chain's CDR3 is CASREQGTDGYTF. The CDR3 nucleotides are TGTGCCAGCAGGGAACAGGGAACGGATGGCTACACCTTC. V gene TRBV6-5 combines with J gene TRBJ1-2; possibly TRBD1 for D (6 bases). V lost 6 bases and J 6 bases, leaving 14 bases between the germline ends. The germline gives CDR1 MNHEY, CDR2 SVGAGI. The CDR3 length is 13 residues.

This clone appeared a few times. This chain uses TRBV7-2 with TRBJ2-2; D remains unclear. Germline assignment: CDR1 SGHTA and CDR2 FQGNSA. The V gene lost 1 base and the J gene lost 3 bases, with 3 bases spanning the gap. The CDR3 runs to 13 residues. CDR3 DNA sequence: TGTGCCAGCAGCTTAGTATACACCGGGGAGCTGTTTTTT. The encoded protein is CASSLVYTGELFF.

The CDR3 sequence: CASSRDNQETQYF. CDR3 nucleotide sequence: TGCGCCAGCAGCCGGGACAACCAAGAGACCCAGTACTTC. V gene TRBV5-1 combines with J gene TRBJ2-5, with D possibly being TRBD1 (6 bases). The CDR3 is 13 amino acids. Per the germline V gene, CDR1 is SGHRS and CDR2 is YFSETQ. The germline V and J ends were trimmed by 4 bases and 0 bases, with 7 bases remaining between them.